The following is a T cell receptor beta chain sequence with its context. Its antigen is not identified. These data originate in a study of CD8 T cells in Susac syndrome. When the RNA was reverse transcribed, random hexamers were used with an input of roughly 0.5 to 1 ug. TCRdb re-derived calls from the immunoSEQ multiplex PCR reads in MiXCR, one entry per CDR3 protein. The data show 180,000 or so distinct CDR3 sequences, about 94% seen once. The ends were cut back, 1 base at V and 4 bases at J, with 11 bases in the middle. The CDR3 totals 14 residues. Germline loops: CDR1 DFQATT, CDR2 SNEGSKA (reference sequence). General study findings and limits: By the study's own acknowledgment, its TCR sequencing and HLA analysis included relatively few individuals.

The sequencing input was CD4+ T cells from PBMCs. This clonotype was obtained from a human donor in good health. The chain carries TRBV20-1 and TRBJ1-5, with D perhaps matching TRBD1 (5 bases). The CDR3 is CSARGDSGNQPQHF. CDR3 DNA sequence: TGCAGTGCTAGAGGGGACTCAGGGAATCAGCCCCAGCATTTT.